This T cell receptor beta chain was recovered during a study of blood T cells in healthy people across ages. General study points: Diversity of TCR beta correlated strongly with naive T cell percentage. PBMCs that were unsorted prevented a conclusive naive versus antigen-experienced comparison.

The germline CDR1 and CDR2 sequences are DFQATT and SNEGSKA (reference sequence). The CDR3 has 15 amino acids. Trimming took 6 bases from V and 7 from J, leaving 23 bases between them. Donors each provided roughly 9.6 milliliters of peripheral blood. Of note for this clonotype: Its antigen is as yet unknown.

A second PCR of about 7 to 12 cycles used a sample-barcoded 5' primer and a J-beta primer mix. A minimum of 2.5 million CDR3-containing paired-end reads was obtained for each sample. TCRdb analysed the 5' RACE reads with MiXCR anew, one entry per CDR3 protein. The profile covers 1.2 million to 1.5 million distinct CDR3 sequences, with approximately 59% appearing a single time and about 6.7% taken by the ten largest. The sample taken for sequencing was blood. The chain recombines TRBV20-1 with TRBJ2-3; D could derive from TRBD1 or TRBD2 (5 bases each). The receptor's source is a man younger than 35 in good health. The CDR3 sequence: CSARRGWGLANTQYF. CDR3 coding DNA: TGCAGTGCCAGGAGAGGGTGGGGCTTGGCAAATACGCAGTATTTT.